The 17 T cell receptor beta chains below all came from one sample that was sequenced in a study of shared clonotypes between healthy human individuals. As defined, naive CD8 cells were CD45RO-negative and positively selected for CCR7, with terminally differentiated effector memory CD45RA+ cells excluded. Some clones are missing from TCRdb's copy, which holds only in-frame ones; the method was immunoSEQ multiplex PCR. This sample yields about 1,900,000 clones, of which just under 95% are seen a single time; roughly 1% belongs to the top ten. Input material: naive CD8+ T cells sorted from blood. The source of these receptors is a man between 18 and 35 years old in good health.

The gene calls are TRBV27 and TRBJ2-7; no reliable D call. The germline V and J ends were trimmed by 0 bases and 4 bases, with 7 bases remaining between them. Germline V CDR1 and CDR2: MNHEY, SMNVEV (reference sequence). The CDR3 runs 13 residues. Here the CDR3 DNA reads TGTGCCAGCAGTTTATCGCACCAGTACGAGCAGTACTTC. It encodes CASSLSHQYEQYF.

The V and J genes are TRBV9 and TRBJ2-1; D gene ambiguous. The CDR3 totals 15 residues. With 3 bases removed from V and 0 bases from J, the gap between germline ends came to 10 bases. Per the germline V gene, CDR1 is SGDLS and CDR2 is YYNGEE. The CDR3 region is CASSDGSYSYNEQFF. The DNA of the CDR3 is TGTGCCAGCAGCGATGGATCATACTCCTACAATGAGCAGTTCTTC.

This chain's CDR3 is CASSSYTGLAGGVYTQYF. CDR3 coding DNA: TGTGCCAGCAGCTCATATACGGGACTAGCGGGGGGCGTATATACGCAGTATTTT. The chain is built from TRBV7-9 and TRBJ2-3; TRBD2 aligns across 15 bases. The CDR3 is 18 residues long. Germline values: CDR1 SEHNR, CDR2 FQNEAQ (reference sequence). The ends lost 4 bases at V and 7 bases at J; junction bases unmatched: 12.

The J gene is TRBJ2-1, the V gene TRBV7-6; D is unresolved. Germline values: CDR1 SGHVS, CDR2 FNYEAQ. Trimming removed 1 base at V and 9 bases at J, with 7 bases between. There are 12 residues in the CDR3. The CDR3, as DNA: TGTGCCAGCAGCTTAGGCTACGGTGAGCAGTTCTTC. Residues: CASSLGYGEQFF.

The chain recombines TRBV7-9 with TRBJ1-2; TRBD1 agrees at 7 bases. V lost 5 bases, J lost 0 bases, and 12 bases stayed unmatched. Germline V gene data show CDR1 as SEHNR and CDR2 as FQNEAQ (reference sequence). CDR3 length: 17 residues. DNA for the CDR3: TGTGCCAGCAGCCAGAGTGGGACAGCGGGAGCTAACTATGGCTACACCTTC. It translates to CASSQSGTAGANYGYTF.

The sample holds one count of this clone. The chain combines TRBV7-9 with TRBJ2-7; 9 bases line up with TRBD1. The length of the CDR3 is 16 residues. Germline CDR1 is SEHNR and CDR2 is FQNEAQ (reference sequence). V was pared by 5 bases and J by 4 bases, with 12 bases of the junction left unmatched. DNA for the CDR3: TGTGCCAGCAGCCGAACGGGGGGACAGGGAGCTTACGAGCAGTACTTC. As protein: CASSRTGGQGAYEQYF. The variable domain in full, completed from reference TRBV7-9 and TRBJ2-7, reads DTGVSQNPRHKITKRGQNVTFRCDPISEHNRLYWYRQTLGQGPEFLTYFQNEAQLEKSRLLSDRFSAERPKGSFSTLEIQRTEQGDSAMYLCASSRTGGQGAYEQYFGPGTRLTVT.

V and J are TRBV4-1 and TRBJ1-5, with 9 bases matching TRBD1. After removal of 1 base from V and 1 base from J, the junction contained 5 bases not matched to a gene. This CDR3 spans 17 amino acids. Germline loops: CDR1 MGHRA, CDR2 YSYEKL. The chain's CDR3 is CASSQGPGQGSNQPQHF. In DNA form, the CDR3 reads TGCGCCAGCAGCCAAGGGCCGGGACAGGGAAGCAATCAGCCCCAGCATTTT.

The chain couples TRBV28 to TRBJ1-4; 7 bases align to TRBD1. The CDR3 is made up of 17 amino acids. Germline loops: CDR1 MDHEN, CDR2 SYDVKM. Trimming cost V 4 bases and J 7 bases; bases outside gene matches: 15. The CDR3 loop reads CASSWRTVQGVVEKLFF. The CDR3, as DNA: TGTGCCAGCAGTTGGCGAACTGTGCAGGGGGTCGTTGAAAAACTGTTTTTT.

The chain has TRBV6-5 and TRBJ1-5; D ambiguous. The ends were cut back, 7 bases at V and 1 base at J, with 11 bases in the middle. Per germline, CDR1 MNHEY and CDR2 SVGAGI. The CDR3 sequence is 14 residues long. The CDR3 reads CASNHRGSNQPQHF. The CDR3 nucleotides read TGTGCCAGCAACCACCGCGGGAGCAATCAGCCCCAGCATTTT.

The chain has TRBV4-2 and TRBJ1-6, with D possibly matching TRBD1 (6 bases). The CDR3 extends over 14 amino acids. CDR1 is LGHNA, CDR2 YNFKEQ, per germline. V was cut by 1 base and J by 10 bases, with 11 bases left in between. The CDR3 sequence: CASSQAGAGSPLHF. In nucleotides, the CDR3 is TGTGCCAGCAGCCAAGCAGGGGCGGGCTCACCCCTCCACTTT.

The chain employs TRBV4-1 and TRBJ1-1; 9 bases match TRBD1. Per germline, CDR1 MGHRA and CDR2 YSYEKL. Germline trimming cut 1 base from V and 4 bases from J; bases unmatched to any gene: 7. The CDR3 is 16 residues long. CDR3 amino acids: CASSQAGQGPGTEAFF. Written as DNA, the CDR3 is TGCGCCAGCAGCCAAGCGGGACAGGGACCGGGCACTGAAGCTTTCTTT.

The chain carries TRBV6-5 and TRBJ1-4; D gene ambiguous. The CDR3 length is 14 residues. V was trimmed by 4 bases and J by 1 base, leaving 7 bases between them. CDR1 and CDR2 (germline): MNHEY, SVGAGI. DNA of the CDR3: TGTGCCAGCAGTTCCGAAGTAACTAATGAAAAACTGTTTTTT. This encodes CASSSEVTNEKLFF.

This clone was recorded once. The V call is TRBV4-3, the J call TRBJ1-3; no definite D call. The germline V gene has CDR1 LGHNA and CDR2 YSLEER. Trimming cost V 0 bases and J 8 bases, with 5 bases left between them. This CDR3 has 12 residues. The CDR3 here is CASSQDGDTIYF. The CDR3 bases are TGCGCCAGCAGCCAAGACGGGGACACCATATATTTT.

This chain links TRBV27 with TRBJ2-7, with 8 bases aligning to TRBD1. This CDR3 comprises 15 residues. The ends lost 5 bases at V and 2 bases at J; junction bases unmatched: 8. Germline CDR1 is MNHEY and CDR2 is SMNVEV (reference sequence). The DNA for the CDR3 is TGTGCCAGCAGTCCCGACGGACAGGGTCCCTACGAGCAGTACTTC. Amino acids: CASSPDGQGPYEQYF.

Details on this clone: Other DNA sequences from this sample encode an identical CDR3 as well. The rearrangement uses TRBV27 and TRBJ2-3; TRBD2 matches 12 bases. Germline V gene data show CDR1 as MNHEY and CDR2 as SMNVEV (reference sequence). Losses at the gene ends were 5 bases for V and 1 base for J; bases not matched to a gene: 4. This CDR3 contains 16 residues. CDR3 protein: CASSSRLAGGTDTQYF. The CDR3 DNA reads as TGTGCCAGCAGTAGCCGACTAGCGGGGGGCACAGATACGCAGTATTTT.

The chain couples TRBV6-6 to TRBJ2-1; TRBD2 agrees at 9 bases. Trimming at V came to 0 bases and at J to 8 bases, leaving 8 bases not matched to a gene. Germline CDR1 MNHNY, CDR2 SVGAGI (reference sequence). CDR3 size: 16 residues. CDR3 residues: CASSYSSGRDVYEQFF. CDR3 in DNA: TGTGCCAGCAGTTACTCTAGCGGGAGAGATGTTTATGAGCAGTTCTTC.

The J gene is TRBJ2-3, the V gene TRBV11-2; D is possibly TRBD1 (6 bases). This CDR3 contains 18 residues. Trimming shortened V by 5 bases and J by 0 bases, and 21 bases separated the two germline ends. Looked up from germline, CDR1 is SGHAT and CDR2 is FQNNGV. CDR3 sequence reads: CASSLPPVGATSTDTQYF. The DNA of the CDR3 is TGTGCCAGCAGCCTCCCCCCGGTGGGGGCCACTAGCACAGATACGCAGTATTTT.